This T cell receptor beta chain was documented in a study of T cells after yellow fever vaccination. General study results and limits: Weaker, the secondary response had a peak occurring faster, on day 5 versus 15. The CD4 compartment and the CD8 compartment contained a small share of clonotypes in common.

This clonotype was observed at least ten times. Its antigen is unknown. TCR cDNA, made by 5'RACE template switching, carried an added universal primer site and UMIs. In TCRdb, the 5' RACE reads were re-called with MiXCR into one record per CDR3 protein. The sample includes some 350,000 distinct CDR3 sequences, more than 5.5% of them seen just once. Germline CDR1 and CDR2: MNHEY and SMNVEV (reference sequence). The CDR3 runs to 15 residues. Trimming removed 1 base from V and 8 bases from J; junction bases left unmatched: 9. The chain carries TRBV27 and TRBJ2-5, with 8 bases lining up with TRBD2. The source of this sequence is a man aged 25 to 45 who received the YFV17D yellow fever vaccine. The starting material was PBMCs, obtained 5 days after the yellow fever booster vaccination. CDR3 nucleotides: TGTGCCAGCAGTTTATTACGAGCCGGGAGGGAAACCCAGTACTTC. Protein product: CASSLLRAGRETQYF.